Following are 15 T cell receptor beta chains from one sample sequenced in a study of shared clonotypes between healthy human individuals. Here immunoSEQ multiplex PCR was the method, and the copy in TCRdb shows in-frame clones only, minus some. The repertoire includes millions of clones, approximately 95% of them detected once, and approximately 1.2% sits in the top ten. Naive CD8 cells were CD45RO-negative, positively selected for CCR7, excluding terminally differentiated effector memory CD45RA+ cells. Sequenced material: naive CD8+ T cells sorted from blood. These receptors all come from a young man in good health.

J is TRBJ2-2 and V is TRBV27, with 7 nucleotides matching TRBD1. The CDR3 extends over 15 amino acids. CDR1 is MNHEY and CDR2 is SMNVEV in the germline V gene (reference sequence). The ends lost 6 bases at V and 4 bases at J; junction bases unmatched: 8. The CDR3 bases are TGTGCCAGCAGACAGGGGTCGGCGGGCACCGGGGAGCTGTTTTTT. As protein: CASRQGSAGTGELFF.

The chain couples TRBV28 to TRBJ1-4, with unresolved D. This CDR3 spans 12 amino acids. The germline V gene encodes CDR1 MDHEN and CDR2 SYDVKM. V lost 2 bases to trimming and J lost 7 bases, with 5 bases between them. CDR3 residues: CASSLTSEKLFF. CDR3 DNA: TGTGCCAGCAGTTTAACGTCTGAAAAACTGTTTTTT.

The CDR3 DNA sequence: TGTGCCAGTAGTAATGGACATCTCTACGAGCAGTACTTC. Amino acid sequence: CASSNGHLYEQYF. V and J are TRBV19 and TRBJ2-7; D possibly corresponds to TRBD1 (5 bases). The CDR3 sequence is 13 residues long. Trimming shortened V by 4 bases and J by 3 bases, and 10 bases separated the two germline ends. CDR1 and CDR2 (germline): LNHDA, SQIVND (reference sequence).

CDR3 in amino acids: CASRIGTGKVEQYF. Written as DNA, the CDR3 is TGTGCCAGCAGAATTGGGACAGGGAAGGTCGAGCAGTACTTC. The gene calls are TRBV27 and TRBJ2-7, with 9 bases identical to TRBD1. Unmatched junction bases numbered 9, after V lost 6 bases and J lost 6 bases. Germline V gene sequence: CDR1 MNHEY, CDR2 SMNVEV (reference sequence). The CDR3 extends over 14 amino acids.

Comments on this clone: At one of its ends the junction is not consistent with the germline gene, which may arise from a read error. Other DNA sequences of this sample code for an identical CDR3. The chain links TRBV5-6 to TRBJ1-4, with 9 bases lining up with TRBD1. The length of the CDR3 is 17 residues. The germline V gene has CDR1 SGHDT and CDR2 YYEEEE. The CDR3 DNA follows: TGTGCCAGCAGCCCATCCGGGACAGGGCCAGGAGGTGAAAAGCTGTTTTTT. Amino acid sequence: CASSPSGTGPGGEKLFF. The complete variable domain, with remaining parts taken from reference TRBV5-6 and TRBJ1-4, reads DAGVTQSPTHLIKTRGQQVTLRCSPKSGHDTVSWYQQALGQGPQFIFQYYEEEERQRGNFPDRFSGHQFPNYSSELNVNALLLGDSALYLCASSPSGTGPGGEKLFFGSGTQLSVL.

The V and J genes are TRBV19 and TRBJ1-2; 9 bases are shared with TRBD1. CDR3 length: 17 amino acids. V gave up 3 bases and J gave up 3 bases; unmatched junction bases: 11. Germline V gene lookup returns CDR1 LNHDA and CDR2 SQIVND (reference sequence). The DNA for the CDR3 is TGTGCCAGTAGTATCCTTACAGGGGGCTCAAGGGACTATGGCTACACCTTC. This gives the protein CASSILTGGSRDYGYTF. The full variable domain, its missing parts supplied by reference TRBV19 and TRBJ1-2, is DGGITQSPKYLFRKEGQNVTLSCEQNLNHDAMYWYRQDPGQGLRLIYYSQIVNDFQKGDIAEGYSVSREKKESFPLTVTSAQKNPTAFYLCASSILTGGSRDYGYTFGSGTRLTVV.

This chain joins TRBV7-9 and TRBJ1-4, with 8 bases aligning to TRBD1. CDR3 length: 15 residues. CDR1 and CDR2 (germline): SEHNR, FQNEAQ (reference sequence). With V trimmed by 2 bases and J by 6 bases, 5 bases remained unmatched. The CDR3 sequence is CASSLFTGGYEKLFF. CDR3 coding DNA: TGTGCCAGCAGCTTATTCACAGGGGGTTATGAAAAACTGTTTTTT.

This sequence joins TRBV4-1 and TRBJ1-3; D gene unclear. The CDR3 is 16 amino acids. The V gene lost 1 base and the J gene lost 2 bases, with 12 bases spanning the gap. CDR1 and CDR2 from the germline V gene are MGHRA and YSYEKL. The CDR3 region has the DNA TGCGCCAGCAGCCAAGGAGCGGGCTTGGCTGGAAACACCATATATTTT. Protein: CASSQGAGLAGNTIYF.

The chain uses TRBV6-1 and TRBJ1-3, with 10 nucleotides matching TRBD1. Germline trimming cut 3 bases from V and 4 bases from J; bases unmatched to any gene: 3. The germline CDR1 and CDR2 sequences are MNHNS and SASEGT. The CDR3 is made up of 15 amino acids. The CDR3 DNA reads TGTGCCAGCAGTGAGTGGACAGGGGGAGGAAACACCATATATTTT. Its translation: CASSEWTGGGNTIYF.

This clone was detected only once. The rearrangement joins TRBV4-1 to TRBJ2-7, with D unresolved. CDR1 MGHRA and CDR2 YSYEKL come from the germline V gene. This CDR3 is 14 amino acids long. V shed 4 bases and J shed 2 bases, with 12 bases lying between them. CDR3 sequence: CASSLSTDPYEQYF. The CDR3 coding sequence is TGCGCCAGCAGCCTAAGCACAGATCCCTACGAGCAGTACTTC.

The chain recombines TRBV28 with TRBJ2-7, with TRBD2 matching over 8 bases. From germline, CDR1 is MDHEN and CDR2 SYDVKM. The CDR3 sequence is 16 residues long. J was trimmed by 4 bases and V by 8 bases; bases with no gene match: 16. DNA of the CDR3: TGTGCCAGCCAAGGTCTTAACGGGGGGGAAGGGTACGAGCAGTACTTC. Translating it yields CASQGLNGGEGYEQYF. The entire variable domain, with the rest obtained from reference TRBV28 and TRBJ2-7, is as follows: DVKVTQSSRYLVKRTGEKVFLECVQDMDHENMFWYRQDPGLGLRLIYFSYDVKMKEKGDIPEGYSVSREKKERFSLILESASTNQTSMYLCASQGLNGGEGYEQYFGPGTRLTVT.

This clone turned up a few times. The missing conserved phenylalanine or tryptophan at the end of this CDR3 makes a read error likely. The rearrangement uses TRBV28 and TRBJ1-3; D call uncertain. The germline V gene encodes CDR1 MDHEN and CDR2 SYDVKM. V was clipped by 7 bases and J by 4 bases, with 11 bases between them. The CDR3 has 13 residues. The CDR3 loop reads CASKDSSGNTIYL. DNA for the CDR3: TGTGCCAGCAAAGACTCGTCAGGAAACACCATATATCTT.

The chain carries TRBV5-6 and TRBJ1-1, with a tentative D call TRBD1 (5 bases). Germline CDR1 and CDR2: SGHDT and YYEEEE. This CDR3 contains 15 residues. V gave up 4 bases and J gave up 1 base, with 14 bases separating them. The CDR3, as DNA: TGTGCCAGCAGCCCATGGGACTTCCCGAACACTGAAGCTTTCTTT. Its translation: CASSPWDFPNTEAFF.

The rearrangement joins TRBV2 to TRBJ2-7; no definite D call. The V gene's germline CDR1 is SNHLY and CDR2 FYNNEI. V was pared by 0 bases and J by 0 bases, with 9 bases between. The CDR3 sequence is 15 residues long. The CDR3 DNA reads TGTGCCAGCAGTGAAGCTTACGTGAGCTCCTACGAGCAGTACTTC. This translates into CASSEAYVSSYEQYF. Using reference TRBV2 and TRBJ2-7 for the parts outside the CDR3, the full variable domain is EPEVTQTPSHQVTQMGQEVILRCVPISNHLYFYWYRQILGQKVEFLVSFYNNEISEKSEIFDDQFSVERPDGSNFTLKIRSTKLEDSAMYFCASSEAYVSSYEQYFGPGTRLTVT.

The rearrangement joins TRBV28 to TRBJ2-5; no clear D. The CDR3 has 15 residues. Trimming left V 6 bases short and J 4 bases short, with 18 bases between. From germline, CDR1 is MDHEN and CDR2 SYDVKM. This chain's CDR3 is CASSHRQVMVETQYF. CDR3 bases: TGTGCCAGCAGCCACCGGCAGGTCATGGTAGAGACCCAGTACTTC. The variable domain in full, completed from reference TRBV28 and TRBJ2-5, reads DVKVTQSSRYLVKRTGEKVFLECVQDMDHENMFWYRQDPGLGLRLIYFSYDVKMKEKGDIPEGYSVSREKKERFSLILESASTNQTSMYLCASSHRQVMVETQYFGPGTRLLVL.